The following is a TCR beta chain sequence with its context. As yet, its antigen is unknown. The study ran its PCR with 60 Vbeta and 13 Jbeta primers. TCRdb's copy holds only in-frame clones and misses some; the assay was immunoSEQ multiplex PCR. The sample records about 160,000 clones, more than 65% being singletons. The data derive from a study of cytomegalovirus exposure and HLA in healthy donors. Regarding the study as a whole: TCR beta V- and J-gene trimming, according to a later analysis, was linked to a missense DCLRE1C variant. The study labeled 150 to 200 TCR beta chains cytomegalovirus-associated.

V was pared by 2 bases and J by 5 bases, with 10 bases between. The CDR3 loop spans 14 amino acids. Per germline, CDR1 SNHLY and CDR2 FYNNEI. Source material: PBMCs. This chain joins TRBV2 and TRBJ2-1; unclear D gene. This sequence was found in a young man in good health and CMV-seropositive. The CDR3 nucleotides read TGTGCCAGCAGTGAAATGGTTTTAGACAATGAGCAGTTCTTC. Amino acids: CASSEMVLDNEQFF.